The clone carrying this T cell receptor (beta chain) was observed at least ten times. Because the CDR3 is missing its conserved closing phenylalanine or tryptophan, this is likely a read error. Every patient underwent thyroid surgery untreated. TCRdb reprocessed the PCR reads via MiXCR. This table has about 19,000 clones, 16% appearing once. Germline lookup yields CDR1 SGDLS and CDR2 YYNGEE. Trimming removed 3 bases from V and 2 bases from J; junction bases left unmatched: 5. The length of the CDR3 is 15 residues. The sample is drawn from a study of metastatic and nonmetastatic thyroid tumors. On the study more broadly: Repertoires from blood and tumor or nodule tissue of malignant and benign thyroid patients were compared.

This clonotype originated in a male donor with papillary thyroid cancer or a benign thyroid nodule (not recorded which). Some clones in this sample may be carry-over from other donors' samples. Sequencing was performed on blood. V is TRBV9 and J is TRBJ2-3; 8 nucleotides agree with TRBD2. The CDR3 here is CASSDTSGATDTQYS. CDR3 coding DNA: TGTGCCAGCAGCGATACTAGCGGTGCCACAGATACGCAGTATTCT.